These 27 T cell receptor beta chains came from one sample sequenced in a study of T cells expressing NK-cell markers. Using the 5' RACE reads, TCRdb records one entry per CDR3 protein without DNA. This repertoire comprises 400,000 or so distinct CDR3 sequences; its ten largest clones make up around 10%. Material for sequencing was blood T cells: a sorted CD56 or NKG2C T cell subset, CD4+ or CD8+ T cells, or bulk PBMC T cells (not recorded which). These receptors came from a woman between 50 and 59 years old in good health.

The gene calls are TRBV6-4 and TRBJ2-2; TCRdb designates TRBD1, a call that cannot be tested without DNA. This CDR3 contains 15 residues. Per the germline V gene, CDR1 is MRHNA and CDR2 is SNTAGT. The CDR3: CASTPGQGDTGELFF.

The V gene is TRBV7-2, the J gene TRBJ2-1. The germline V gene has CDR1 SGHTA and CDR2 FQGNSA. This CDR3 is 14 amino acids long. CDR3 protein: CASRSRSTLYEQFF. The full variable domain, completed using reference TRBV7-2 and TRBJ2-1, is GAGVSQSPSNKVTEKGKDVELRCDPISGHTALYWYRQSLGQGLEFLIYFQGNSAPDKSGLPSDRFSAERTGGSVSTLTIQRTQQEDSAVYLCASRSRSTLYEQFFGPGTRLTVL.

J is TRBJ2-3 and V is TRBV7-9; TCRdb's assignment of TRBD2 cannot be checked, as there is no DNA. The CDR3 is made up of 18 amino acids. Looked up from germline, CDR1 is SEHNR and CDR2 is FQNEAQ (reference sequence). The CDR3 loop is CASSHLRAGPSFTDTQYF. Looking up the rest from reference TRBV7-9 and TRBJ2-3 gives the full variable domain: DTGVSQNPRHKITKRGQNVTFRCDPISEHNRLYWYRQTLGQGPEFLTYFQNEAQLEKSRLLSDRFSAERPKGSFSTLEIQRTEQGDSAMYLCASSHLRAGPSFTDTQYFGPGTRLTVL.

The chain employs TRBV28 and TRBJ2-6. This CDR3 has 14 residues. CDR1 MDHEN and CDR2 SYDVKM come from the germline V gene. The CDR3 here is CASREGSGANVLTF.

The chain combines TRBV20-1 with TRBJ1-5; the D call from TCRdb, TRBD1, cannot be confirmed without DNA. Germline lookup yields CDR1 DFQATT and CDR2 SNEGSKA (reference sequence). This CDR3 contains 17 residues. The CDR3 is CSASSGTGGGGNQPQHF.

The CDR3 region is CASSFRSGRGANTGELFF. The chain carries TRBV7-8 and TRBJ2-2; the D call from TCRdb, TRBD2, cannot be confirmed without DNA. Germline V gene lookup returns CDR1 SGHVS and CDR2 FQNEAQ. The CDR3 sequence is 18 residues long.

The rearrangement joins TRBV12-3 or TRBV12-4 to TRBJ2-7; without DNA, the TCRdb call of TRBD1 cannot be checked. The CDR3 is 13 amino acids. The CDR3 sequence: CASSRQDSYEQYF.

CDR3 sequence reads: CASSLEWSNNEQFF. V usage is TRBV11-2 and J usage is TRBJ2-1. The CDR3 is 14 residues long. Germline-derived CDR1 and CDR2 are SGHAT and FQNNGV.

The chain joins TRBV11-2 to TRBJ2-5; the TCRdb D gene call, TRBD1, has no DNA to confirm it. From germline, CDR1 is SGHAT and CDR2 FQNNGV. The CDR3 length is 14 residues. The CDR3 reads CASSITGAPSTQYF. The full variable domain, with the rest looked up from reference TRBV11-2 and TRBJ2-5, is EAGVAQSPRYKIIEKRQSVAFWCNPISGHATLYWYQQILGQGPKLLIQFQNNGVVDDSQLPKDRFSAERLKGVDSTLKIQPAKLEDSAVYLCASSITGAPSTQYFGPGTRLLVL.

This chain joins TRBV6-5 and TRBJ2-5. The CDR3 has 16 residues. Germline CDR1 MNHEY, CDR2 SVGAGI. CDR3 sequence: CASSYSQATYQETQYF.

The rearrangement joins TRBV18 to TRBJ2-5; TCRdb indicates TRBD1, and absent DNA this call remains unverified. The CDR3 consists of 15 residues. The V gene's germline CDR1 is KGHSH and CDR2 LQKENI. This CDR3 reads CASSRTGMYQETQYF.

The chain uses TRBV6-2 or TRBV6-3 and TRBJ2-2; TCRdb designates TRBD1, a call that cannot be tested without DNA. This CDR3 spans 13 amino acids. Per the germline V gene, CDR1 is MNHEY and CDR2 is SVGEGT. CDR3 amino acids: CASSFQGTGELFF.

V is TRBV5-1 and J is TRBJ2-3; the TRBD1 assignment by TCRdb is unverifiable without DNA. There are 16 residues in the CDR3. Looked up from germline, CDR1 is SGHRS and CDR2 is YFSETQ. The chain's CDR3 is CASSPDTGGNRGTQYF.

The J gene is TRBJ2-1, the V gene TRBV29-1. The CDR3 contains 12 residues. From germline, CDR1 is SQVTM and CDR2 ANQGSEA. CDR3 sequence reads: CSANLSGNEQFF.

The rearrangement uses TRBV6-2 or TRBV6-3 and TRBJ2-7; TCRdb designates TRBD1, a call that cannot be tested without DNA. This CDR3 contains 14 residues. The V gene's germline CDR1 is MNHEY and CDR2 SVGEGT. This CDR3 is CASREQGLSYEQYF.

The genes are TRBV5-5 and TRBJ2-1; TCRdb's D gene call, TRBD2, goes unchecked for lack of DNA. CDR1 and CDR2 (germline): SGHKS, YYEKEE (reference sequence). This CDR3 has 18 residues. The CDR3 loop reads CASSGTSGRAIAFLEQFF.

The J gene is TRBJ2-1, the V gene TRBV3-1; TCRdb designates TRBD1, a call that cannot be tested without DNA. The germline CDR1 and CDR2 sequences are LGHDT and YNNKEL (reference sequence). CDR3 length: 15 residues. CDR3 sequence reads: CASSPGQSSYNEQFF.

The genes are TRBV21-1 and TRBJ1-3. TRBV21-1 is noted as a pseudogene. The CDR3 totals 14 residues. CDR3: CASSKEDSGNTIYF.

The chain couples TRBV7-3 to TRBJ2-2. CDR1 and CDR2 from the germline V gene are SGHTA and FQGTGA. The CDR3 is 16 amino acids. CDR3 loop: CASSSLTAGYTGELFF.

The gene calls are TRBV5-1 and TRBJ2-5; TCRdb reports TRBD1, a call that lacks DNA to check it against. CDR3 length equals 15 residues. Per germline, CDR1 SGHRS and CDR2 YFSETQ. The chain's CDR3 is CASSLNQGLGETQYF.

CDR3 loop: CASRDPPSRAGGELFF. The J gene is TRBJ2-2, the V gene TRBV19; there is no DNA to check the TCRdb D call of TRBD1. CDR3 length: 16 residues. CDR1 and CDR2 (germline): LNHDA, SQIVND (reference sequence).

The V gene is TRBV7-9, the J gene TRBJ1-6; the TCRdb call, TRBD1, lacks DNA for checking. CDR1 is SEHNR and CDR2 is FQNEAQ in the germline V gene (reference sequence). CDR3 length equals 15 residues. The CDR3 region is CASRSRERLDSPLHF.

This chain's CDR3 is CAISEYGTSGSAEQFF. The chain is built from TRBV10-3 and TRBJ2-1; the D gene TCRdb calls, TRBD2, cannot be checked with no DNA. The V gene's germline CDR1 is ENHRY and CDR2 SYGVKD. The CDR3 spans 16 residues.

The chain is built from TRBV14 and TRBJ1-2; TCRdb returns TRBD1, unconfirmable since there is no DNA. The germline V gene encodes CDR1 SGHDN and CDR2 FVKESK. The CDR3 length is 13 residues. This CDR3 is CASSYHIGEGYTF.

The V and J genes are TRBV3-1 and TRBJ1-2. Germline-derived CDR1 and CDR2 are LGHDT and YNNKEL (reference sequence). The CDR3 spans 13 residues. The CDR3 loop reads CASSPLSWDGYTF.

The rearrangement links TRBV7-6 to TRBJ2-6. The germline V gene has CDR1 SGHVS and CDR2 FNYEAQ. The CDR3 is 16 amino acids. CDR3 protein: CASSLVDSRGANVLTF. Drawing the rest from reference TRBV7-6 and TRBJ2-6, the complete variable domain is GAGVSQSPRYKVTKRGQDVALRCDPISGHVSLYWYRQALGQGPEFLTYFNYEAQQDKSGLPNDRFSAERPEGSISTLTIQRTEQRDSAMYRCASSLVDSRGANVLTFGAGSRLTVL.

The rearrangement uses TRBV25-1 and TRBJ2-1. Per germline, CDR1 MGHDK and CDR2 SYGVNS. The CDR3 is 12 amino acids. The CDR3 loop is CASSSVAGEQFF.